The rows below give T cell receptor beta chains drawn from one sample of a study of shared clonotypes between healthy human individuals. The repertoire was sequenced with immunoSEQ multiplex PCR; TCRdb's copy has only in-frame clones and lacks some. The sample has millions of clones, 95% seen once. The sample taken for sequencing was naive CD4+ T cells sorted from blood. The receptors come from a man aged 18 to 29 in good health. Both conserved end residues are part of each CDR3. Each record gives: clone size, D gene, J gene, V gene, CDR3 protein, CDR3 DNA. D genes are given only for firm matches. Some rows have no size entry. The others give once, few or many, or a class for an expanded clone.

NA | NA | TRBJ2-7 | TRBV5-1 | CASSFGPSDTYEQYF | TGCGCCAGCAGTTTCGGGCCTTCCGACACCTACGAGCAGTACTTC
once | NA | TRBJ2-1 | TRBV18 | CASSPPLSGGFYNEQFF | TGTGCCAGCTCACCACCTCTCTCTGGGGGCTTCTACAATGAGCAGTTCTTC
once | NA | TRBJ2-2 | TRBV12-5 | CASAKERNTGELFF | TGTGCTAGTGCGAAAGAAAGGAACACCGGGGAGCTGTTTTTT
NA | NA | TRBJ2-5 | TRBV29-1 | CSSEGEETQYF | TGCAGCTCCGAAGGTGAAGAGACCCAGTACTTC
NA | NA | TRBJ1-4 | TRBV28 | CAEQGNNEKLFF | TGTGCCGAACAGGGAAATAATGAAAAACTGTTTTTT
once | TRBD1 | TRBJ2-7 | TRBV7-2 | CASSPYYPGQGVIEQYF | TGTGCCAGCAGCCCCTATTATCCGGGACAGGGGGTTATCGAGCAGTACTTC
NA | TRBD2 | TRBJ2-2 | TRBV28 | CASSLIPGTSGGSGTGELFF | TGTGCCAGCAGTTTAATCCCTGGGACTAGCGGGGGCTCGGGCACCGGGGAGCTGTTTTTT
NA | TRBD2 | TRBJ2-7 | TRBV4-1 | CASSQFGGSGEQYF | TGCGCCAGCAGCCAATTCGGGGGGAGCGGCGAGCAGTACTTC
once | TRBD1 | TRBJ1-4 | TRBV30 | CAWSLGPGGEKLFF | TGTGCCTGGAGTTTAGGCCCAGGGGGTGAAAAACTGTTTTTT
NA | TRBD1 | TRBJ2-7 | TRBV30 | CAWSRDRSSYEQYF | TGTGCCTGGAGCCGGGACAGGAGCTCCTACGAGCAGTACTTC
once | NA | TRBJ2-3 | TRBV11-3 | CASSLSPTGSDTQYF | TGTGCCAGCAGCTTAAGCCCCACAGGCTCAGATACGCAGTATTTT
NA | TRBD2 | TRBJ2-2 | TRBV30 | CAWSVERGKGGELFF | TGTGCCTGGAGTGTAGAGCGGGGGAAAGGCGGGGAGCTGTTTTTT
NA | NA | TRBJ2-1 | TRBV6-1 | CASSGRSSGHSYNEQFF | TGTGCCAGCAGTGGCCGAAGCAGCGGGCACTCCTACAATGAGCAGTTCTTC
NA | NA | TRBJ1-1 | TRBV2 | CASKAESNTEAFF | TGTGCCAGCAAGGCCGAATCGAACACTGAAGCTTTCTTT
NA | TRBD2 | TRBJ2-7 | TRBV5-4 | CASSLYGLRTSGRESEQYF | TGTGCCAGCAGCTTGTACGGGTTGAGGACTAGCGGGAGGGAGAGCGAGCAGTACTTC
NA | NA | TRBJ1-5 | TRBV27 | CASRAGLGNQPQHF | TGTGCCAGCAGAGCGGGATTGGGCAATCAGCCCCAGCATTTT
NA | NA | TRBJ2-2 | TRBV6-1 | CASSPTRVGEPFF | TGTGCCAGCAGTCCGACCCGGGTCGGGGAGCCGTTTTTT
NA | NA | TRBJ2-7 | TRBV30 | CAWRWGGGVGQYF | TGTGCCTGGAGGTGGGGCGGAGGGGTAGGGCAGTACTTC
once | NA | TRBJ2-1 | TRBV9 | CASSVGQGRAYNEQFF | TGTGCCAGCAGCGTAGGACAGGGGAGGGCCTACAATGAGCAGTTCTTC
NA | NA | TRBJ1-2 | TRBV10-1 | CASSVTENYGYTF | TGCGCCAGCAGTGTGACAGAGAACTATGGCTACACCTTC
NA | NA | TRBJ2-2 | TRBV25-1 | CATQGFAGELFF | TGTGCCACCCAGGGATTCGCCGGGGAGCTGTTTTTT
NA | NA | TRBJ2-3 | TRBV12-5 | CASGLLSGHTDTQYF | TGTGCTAGTGGTCTGTTAAGCGGACACACAGATACGCAGTATTTT